This T cell receptor (beta chain) stems from a study of T cell responses to AZD1222 COVID-19 vaccine. The protocol was immunoSEQ multiplex PCR, while the TCRdb copy is restricted to in-frame clones and leaves out a portion. Among more than 95,000 clones listed, approximately 91% were seen once. V lost 7 bases, J lost 2 bases, and 8 bases lay in between. The germline CDR1 and CDR2 sequences are WSHSY and SAAADI. This CDR3 is 12 amino acids long. This specimen was peripheral blood, taken on day 0 of AZD1222 vaccination. The TCR comes from an adult in good health. J is TRBJ1-2 and V is TRBV10-2; D may be TRBD1 (6 bases). In nucleotides, the CDR3 is TGCGCCAGCAAGGGGGAGAACTATGGCTACACCTTC. Amino acid sequence: CASKGENYGYTF.